The 11 T cell receptor beta chains given below trace back to one sample, sequenced in a study of T cells in Graves' hyperthyroidism and ophthalmopathy. What was amplified from RNA transcripts were TCR beta CDR3 regions. The HTBI set primed first-round TCR CDR3 RT-PCR. One entry per CDR3 protein, called by TCRdb with MiXCR from the multiplex PCR reads. The sample records more than 300,000 distinct CDR3 sequences, roughly a sixth being singletons. Material: blood. All receptors come from a woman aged 25-40 years with Graves' hyperthyroidism that later progressed to Graves' ophthalmopathy.

This clonotype was detected many times. The V call is TRBV9, the J call TRBJ2-1, with TRBD2 matching 12 bases. Germline CDR1 and CDR2: SGDLS and YYNGEE. The CDR3 covers 15 residues. Trimming took 8 bases from V and 4 from J; bases not matched to a gene: 7. CDR3 coding DNA: TGTGCCAGTAGTGTCGGACTAGCGGGGTACAATGAGCAGTTCTTC. Translated: CASSVGLAGYNEQFF.

The chain has TRBV12-5 and TRBJ2-7, with TRBD1 matching 10 bases. Losses at the gene ends were 6 bases for V and 2 bases for J; bases not matched to a gene: 13. Per the germline V gene, CDR1 is LGHNT and CDR2 is FRNRAP. This CDR3 has 17 amino acids. The CDR3 sequence: CASGPTGGASRTYEQYF. In DNA form, the CDR3 reads TGTGCTAGTGGACCGACAGGGGGCGCAAGTCGAACCTACGAGCAGTACTTC.

There are many counts of this clonotype. This chain joins TRBV27 and TRBJ2-5; tentatively, D is TRBD2 (5 bases). The CDR3 consists of 15 residues. Germline loops: CDR1 MNHEY, CDR2 SMNVEV (reference sequence). Trimming removed 7 bases at V and 5 bases at J, with 20 bases between. CDR3 DNA: TGTGCCAGCAAATCCGCAGTAGCGTCCCGGGAGACCCAGTACTTC. This encodes CASKSAVASRETQYF.

In this sample, this clonotype turned up many times. This chain connects TRBV27 to TRBJ2-3; 10 positions agree with TRBD1. Germline CDR1 reads MNHEY; CDR2 reads SMNVEV (reference sequence). J was trimmed by 3 bases and V by 4 bases; bases with no gene match: 7. This CDR3 has 16 residues. The CDR3 sequence is CASSSLSDRGTDTQYF. CDR3 in DNA: TGTGCCAGCAGTTCCCTCTCGGACAGGGGGACAGATACGCAGTATTTT.

This clonotype showed up many times. The rearrangement uses TRBV29-1 and TRBJ2-5; no clear D gene. This CDR3 has 12 amino acids. V was shortened by 4 bases and J by 4 bases, with 10 bases between the two germline ends. Germline V gives CDR1 SQVTM, CDR2 ANQGSEA. CDR3 protein: CSVVLGSETQYF. DNA for the CDR3: TGCAGCGTTGTTCTGGGGTCAGAGACCCAGTACTTC.

This clonotype was counted many times. V gene TRBV6-1 combines with J gene TRBJ1-2, with 9 bases fitting TRBD1. Germline CDR1 reads MNHNS; CDR2 reads SASEGT. This CDR3 contains 16 residues. The ends lost 5 bases at V and 2 bases at J; junction bases unmatched: 9. As DNA, the CDR3 is TGTGCCAGCAGTTTGACAGGGGGATTGATAAACTATGGCTACACCTTC. Amino acid sequence: CASSLTGGLINYGYTF.

In the case of this clonotype: A much larger clone differs from this one at a single base, so this may be a read error. The chain is built from TRBV5-6 and TRBJ2-5; D might be TRBD1 or TRBD2, each matching 6 bases. CDR3 length: 14 amino acids. The germline CDR1 and CDR2 sequences are SGHDT and YYEEEE. Here the CDR3 reads CASGFGGLEETQYF. CDR3 DNA: TGTGCCAGCGGCTTTGGGGGGCTGGAAGAGACCCAGTACTTC.

This clonotype occurred many times. V is TRBV2 and J is TRBJ1-2; tentatively, D is TRBD1 (6 bases). Germline lookup yields CDR1 SNHLY and CDR2 FYNNEI. With 4 bases removed from V and 1 base from J, the gap between germline ends came to 10 bases. The CDR3 contains 14 residues. The CDR3 is CASSGGRINYGYTF. The CDR3 nucleotides read TGTGCCAGCAGTGGGGGGCGGATTAACTATGGCTACACCTTC.

The chain carries TRBV18 and TRBJ2-5, with 8 bases matching TRBD2. V lost 9 bases to trimming and J lost 3 bases; unmatched junction nucleotides: 9. The germline V gene encodes CDR1 KGHSH and CDR2 LQKENI. CDR3 length equals 14 residues. The CDR3 DNA is TGTGCCAGTACTTTAGCGGGACGAGAAGAGACCCAGTACTTC. It is translated as CASTLAGREETQYF.

This clonotype has a count of ten or more. The rearrangement links TRBV6-2 or TRBV6-3 to TRBJ2-5; no clear D. The germline gives CDR1 MNHEY, CDR2 SVGEGT. The length of the CDR3 is 12 residues. Trimming left V 5 bases short and J 2 bases short, with 6 bases between. The CDR3 bases are TGTGCCAGCAGTAACCAACAAGAGACCCAGTACTTC. It translates to CASSNQQETQYF.

The table lists this clonotype with a few counts. This may arise from a read error, as a much more abundant clone is one base away. The chain is built from TRBV2 and TRBJ2-3, with a tentative D call TRBD1 (6 bases). CDR1 is SNHLY and CDR2 is FYNNEI in the germline V gene. This CDR3 comprises 14 residues. As DNA, the CDR3 is TGTGCCAGCCCGGGACCCAGGGAGACAGGTACGCAGTATTTT. Translated: CASPGPRETGTQYF.